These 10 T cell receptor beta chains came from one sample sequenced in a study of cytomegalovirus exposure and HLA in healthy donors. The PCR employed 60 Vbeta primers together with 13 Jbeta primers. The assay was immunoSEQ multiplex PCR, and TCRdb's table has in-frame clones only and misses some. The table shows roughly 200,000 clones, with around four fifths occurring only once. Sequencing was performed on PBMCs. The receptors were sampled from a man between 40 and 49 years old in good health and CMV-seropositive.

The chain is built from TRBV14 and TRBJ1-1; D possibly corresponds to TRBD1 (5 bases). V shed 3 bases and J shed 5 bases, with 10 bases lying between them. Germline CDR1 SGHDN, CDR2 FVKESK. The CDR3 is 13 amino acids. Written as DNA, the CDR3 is TGTGCCAGCAGCCATGGCGGGACGACTGAAGCTTTCTTT. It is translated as CASSHGGTTEAFF.

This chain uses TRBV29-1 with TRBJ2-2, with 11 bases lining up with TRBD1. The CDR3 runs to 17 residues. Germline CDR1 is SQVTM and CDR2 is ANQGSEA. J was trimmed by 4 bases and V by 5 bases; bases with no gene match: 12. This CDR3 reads CSVPRRTGGGGTGELFF. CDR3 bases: TGCAGCGTTCCCCGTAGGACAGGGGGCGGAGGCACCGGGGAGCTGTTTTTT.

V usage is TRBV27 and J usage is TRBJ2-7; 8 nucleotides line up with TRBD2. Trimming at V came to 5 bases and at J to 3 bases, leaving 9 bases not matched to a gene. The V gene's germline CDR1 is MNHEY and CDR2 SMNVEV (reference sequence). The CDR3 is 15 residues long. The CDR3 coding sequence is TGTGCCAGCAGTAAGTCGGGACTAGGGGTCTACGAGCAGTACTTC. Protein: CASSKSGLGVYEQYF.

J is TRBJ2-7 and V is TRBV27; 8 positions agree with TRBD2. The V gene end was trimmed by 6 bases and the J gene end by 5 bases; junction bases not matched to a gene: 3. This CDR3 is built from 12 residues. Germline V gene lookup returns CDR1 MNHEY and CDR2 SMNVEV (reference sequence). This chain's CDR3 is CASSRSGNEQYF. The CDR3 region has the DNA TGTGCCAGCAGCCGTAGCGGGAACGAGCAGTACTTC.

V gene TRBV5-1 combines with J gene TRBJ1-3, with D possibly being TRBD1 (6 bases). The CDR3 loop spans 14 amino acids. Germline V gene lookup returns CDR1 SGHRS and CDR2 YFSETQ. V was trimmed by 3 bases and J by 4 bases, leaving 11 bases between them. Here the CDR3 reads CASSSQGIGNTIYF. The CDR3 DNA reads TGCGCCAGCAGCTCTCAGGGGATAGGAAACACCATATATTTT.

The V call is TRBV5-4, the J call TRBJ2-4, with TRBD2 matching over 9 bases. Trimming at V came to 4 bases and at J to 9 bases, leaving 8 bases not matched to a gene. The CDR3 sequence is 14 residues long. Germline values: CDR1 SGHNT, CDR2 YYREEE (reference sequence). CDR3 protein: CASSQKGGGGIQYF. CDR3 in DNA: TGTGCCAGCAGCCAAAAGGGCGGGGGGGGCATTCAGTACTTC.

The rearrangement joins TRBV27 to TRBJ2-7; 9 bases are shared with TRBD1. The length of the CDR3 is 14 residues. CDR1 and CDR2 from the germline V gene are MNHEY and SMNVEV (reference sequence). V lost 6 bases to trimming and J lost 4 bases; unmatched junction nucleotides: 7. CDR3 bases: TGTGCCAGCAGCCCGGGACAGGGAGTGTACGAGCAGTACTTC. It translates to CASSPGQGVYEQYF.

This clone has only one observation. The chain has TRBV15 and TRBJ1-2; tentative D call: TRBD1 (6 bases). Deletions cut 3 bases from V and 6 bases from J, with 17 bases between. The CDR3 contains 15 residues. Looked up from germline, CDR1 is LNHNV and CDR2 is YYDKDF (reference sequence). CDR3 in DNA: TGTGCCACCAGCAGGTCGGGGGGCGCGGGTGATGGCTACACCTTC. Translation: CATSRSGGAGDGYTF. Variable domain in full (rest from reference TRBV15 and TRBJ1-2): DAMVIQNPRYQVTQFGKPVTLSCSQTLNHNVMYWYQQKSSQAPKLLFHYYDKDFNNEADTPDNFQSRRPNTSFCFLDIRSPGLGDTAMYLCATSRSGGAGDGYTFGSGTRLTVV.

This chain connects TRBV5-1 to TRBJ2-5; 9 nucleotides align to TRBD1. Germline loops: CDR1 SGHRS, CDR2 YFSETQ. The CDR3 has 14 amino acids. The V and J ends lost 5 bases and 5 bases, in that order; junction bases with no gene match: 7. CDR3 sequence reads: CASSPDRGIETQYF. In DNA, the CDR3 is TGCGCCAGCAGTCCTGACAGGGGGATTGAGACCCAGTACTTC.

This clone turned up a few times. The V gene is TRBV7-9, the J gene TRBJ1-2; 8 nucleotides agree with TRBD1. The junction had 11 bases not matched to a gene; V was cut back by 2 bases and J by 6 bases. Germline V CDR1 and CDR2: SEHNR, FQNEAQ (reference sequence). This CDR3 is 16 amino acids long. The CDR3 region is CASSLQGQGAMDGYTF. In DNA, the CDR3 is TGTGCCAGCAGCTTACAAGGACAGGGAGCAATGGATGGCTACACCTTC.